These T cell receptor beta chains were read from a single sample in a study of Ad26.COV2.S vaccination and SARS-CoV-2 variants. TCRdb keeps only in-frame clones here, not all; method: immunoSEQ multiplex PCR. This table has around 450,000 clones, 80% to 90% appearing once. Sequences were derived from peripheral blood, sampled in a trial of Ad26.COV2.S vaccine versus placebo. Receptors were obtained from a person between 18 and 59 years old who received the Ad26.COV2.S COVID-19 vaccine or a placebo. Each CDR3 is given with its conserved first and last residue. Each record gives: D gene, V gene, J gene, CDR3 length, clone size, CDR3 protein, CDR3 DNA. D genes are given only for firm matches. Expanded clones are given a class, and other clones once, few, many or no size at all.

D: TRBD1
V: TRBV7-2
J: TRBJ1-5
length: 15
size: .
CDR3: CASNTGGYSNQPQHF
DNA: TGTGCCAGCAACACAGGGGGCTATAGCAATCAGCCCCAGCATTTT

D: TRBD2
V: TRBV6-5
J: TRBJ2-7
length: 15
size: once
CDR3: CASSYFSGGMYEQYF
DNA: TGTGCCAGCAGTTACTTTAGCGGGGGGATGTACGAGCAGTACTTC

D: .
V: TRBV6-5
J: TRBJ1-5
length: 13
size: .
CDR3: CASSRDRVQPQHF
DNA: TGTGCCAGCAGTAGAGACAGAGTTCAGCCCCAGCATTTT

D: TRBD1
V: TRBV5-8
J: TRBJ1-5
length: 17
size: .
CDR3: CASSLLSTGMYNQPQHF
DNA: TGTGCCAGCAGCTTACTATCGACAGGGATGTACAATCAGCCCCAGCATTTT

D: .
V: TRBV6-5
J: TRBJ1-4
length: 14
size: .
CDR3: CASSYSFLREKLFF
DNA: TGTGCCAGCAGTTACTCATTTCTACGGGAAAAACTGTTTTTT

D: .
V: TRBV18
J: TRBJ2-1
length: 18
size: .
CDR3: CASSRKGSTGVMFNEQFF
DNA: TGTGCCAGCTCACGAAAGGGGAGCACCGGGGTAATGTTCAATGAGCAGTTCTTC

D: TRBD2
V: TRBV4-2
J: TRBJ2-2
length: 17
size: .
CDR3: CASSQDPSGRGTGELFF
DNA: TGTGCCAGCAGCCAAGACCCTAGCGGGAGAGGAACCGGGGAGCTGTTTTTT

D: .
V: TRBV6-5
J: TRBJ1-3
length: 13
size: .
CDR3: CASEPGSRNTIYF
DNA: TGTGCCAGCGAACCGGGATCAAGAAACACCATATATTTT

D: .
V: TRBV6-1
J: TRBJ1-1
length: 13
size: .
CDR3: CASSESRGLEAFF
DNA: TGTGCCAGCAGTGAATCCCGGGGCCTTGAAGCTTTCTTT

D: .
V: TRBV6-6
J: TRBJ2-7
length: 15
size: .
CDR3: CASSNRGWGLDEQYF
DNA: TGTGCCAGCAGTAATCGGGGCTGGGGGTTAGACGAGCAGTACTTC

D: .
V: TRBV28
J: TRBJ2-7
length: 13
size: .
CDR3: CASSFMGSYEQYF
DNA: TGTGCCAGCAGTTTTATGGGGTCCTACGAGCAGTACTTC

D: TRBD1
V: TRBV9
J: TRBJ2-6
length: 17
size: .
CDR3: CASPKGQGTTGANVLTF
DNA: TGTGCCAGCCCGAAGGGACAGGGGACGACTGGGGCCAACGTCCTGACTTTC

D: .
V: TRBV6-5
J: TRBJ2-1
length: 15
size: .
CDR3: CASSYVQGSDNEQFF
DNA: TGTGCCAGCAGTTACGTGCAAGGGTCCGACAATGAGCAGTTCTTC

D: .
V: TRBV11-2
J: TRBJ1-6
length: 15
size: few
CDR3: CASSLRSPVNSPLHF
DNA: TGTGCCAGCAGCTTAAGGTCGCCAGTTAATTCACCCCTCCACTTT

D: .
V: TRBV7-9
J: TRBJ1-2
length: 14
size: .
CDR3: CASSLMAVDYGYTF
DNA: TGTGCCAGCAGCTTAATGGCGGTGGACTATGGCTACACCTTC

D: .
V: TRBV27
J: TRBJ1-2
length: 14
size: .
CDR3: CASSLDSSNYGYTF
DNA: TGTGCCAGCAGTTTAGACAGTTCTAACTATGGCTACACCTTC

D: .
V: TRBV16
J: TRBJ1-4
length: 14
size: .
CDR3: CASSRDGSNEKLFF
DNA: TGTGCCAGCAGCCGGGACGGAAGTAATGAAAAACTGTTTTTT

D: .
V: TRBV6-1
J: TRBJ1-2
length: 15
size: .
CDR3: CASSETLTGNYGYTF
DNA: TGTGCCAGCAGTGAGACCCTGACAGGCAACTATGGCTACACCTTC

D: .
V: TRBV30
J: TRBJ2-6
length: 15
size: .
CDR3: CAWSPWTSGANVLTF
DNA: TGTGCCTGGAGTCCATGGACCTCTGGGGCCAACGTCCTGACTTTC

D: TRBD1
V: TRBV28
J: TRBJ2-7
length: 12
size: .
CDR3: CASSLRGLKQYF
DNA: TGTGCCAGCAGTTTAAGGGGGCTAAAGCAGTACTTC

D: .
V: TRBV7-9
J: TRBJ2-7
length: 15
size: .
CDR3: CASSSGTGGFYEQYF
DNA: TGTGCCAGCAGCTCTGGGACCGGGGGCTTCTACGAGCAGTACTTC

D: TRBD2
V: TRBV4-3
J: TRBJ2-7
length: 17
size: .
CDR3: CASSQFLAGGQEDEQYF
DNA: TGCGCCAGCAGCCAATTTTTAGCGGGGGGGCAGGAGGACGAGCAGTACTTC